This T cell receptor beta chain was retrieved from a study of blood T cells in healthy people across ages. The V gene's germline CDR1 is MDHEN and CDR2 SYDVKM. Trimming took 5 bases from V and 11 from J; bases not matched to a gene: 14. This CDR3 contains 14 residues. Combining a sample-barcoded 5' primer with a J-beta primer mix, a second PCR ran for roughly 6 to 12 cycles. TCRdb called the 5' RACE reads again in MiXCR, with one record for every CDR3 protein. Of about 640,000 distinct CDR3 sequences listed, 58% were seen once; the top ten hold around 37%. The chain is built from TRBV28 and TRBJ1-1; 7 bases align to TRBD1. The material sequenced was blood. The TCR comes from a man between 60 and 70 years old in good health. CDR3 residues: CASSPGQDPPGAFF. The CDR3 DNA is TGTGCCAGCAGTCCTGGACAGGACCCACCTGGGGCTTTCTTT.